This TCR beta chain was identified in a study of identifying expanded T cells in peripheral blood. In the case of this clone: Its matching antigen is unknown.

During the collection period, no donor immune events like infections were recorded. Study results and caveats: Approximately two-week clone count variance significantly increased as total template count grew. Differentially abundant clones: roughly 1.2 between replicates, around 17 at two to three weeks, 19 to 20 at four.

TCRdb's copy holds only in-frame clones and misses some; the assay was immunoSEQ multiplex PCR. The table includes fewer than 80,000 clones, about 85% detected once. The sequenced sample consisted of blood. The origin of this receptor is a person between 18 and 75 years old in good health.

The CDR3 is CASSRGLAGNTDTQYF. The CDR3 region has the DNA TGTGCCAGCAGCCGCGGACTAGCGGGGAACACAGATACGCAGTATTTT. The chain joins TRBV7-6 to TRBJ2-3; TRBD2 matches 12 bases. CDR3 size: 16 residues. Germline trimming cut 5 bases from V and 2 bases from J; bases unmatched to any gene: 5. CDR1 is SGHVS and CDR2 is FNYEAQ in the germline V gene.